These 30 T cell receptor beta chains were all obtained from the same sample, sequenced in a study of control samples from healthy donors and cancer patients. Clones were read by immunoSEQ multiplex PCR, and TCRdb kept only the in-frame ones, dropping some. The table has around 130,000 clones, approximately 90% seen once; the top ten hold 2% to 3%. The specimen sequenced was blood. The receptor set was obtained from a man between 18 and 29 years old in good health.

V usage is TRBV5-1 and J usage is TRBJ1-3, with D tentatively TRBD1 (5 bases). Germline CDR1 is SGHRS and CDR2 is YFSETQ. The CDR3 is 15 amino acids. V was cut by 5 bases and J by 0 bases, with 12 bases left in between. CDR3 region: CASRSDSHSGNTIYF. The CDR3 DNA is TGCGCCAGCAGGAGCGACAGTCACTCTGGAAACACCATATATTTT.

The CDR3 loop reads CASSLRGTRNTGELFF. The CDR3 nucleotides read TGTGCCAGCAGCTTACGGGGGACCCGGAACACCGGGGAGCTGTTTTTT. The genes are TRBV7-3 and TRBJ2-2; D might be TRBD2 (6 bases). The CDR3 contains 16 residues. V was cut by 2 bases and J by 1 base, with 11 bases left in between. From germline, CDR1 is SGHTA and CDR2 FQGTGA.

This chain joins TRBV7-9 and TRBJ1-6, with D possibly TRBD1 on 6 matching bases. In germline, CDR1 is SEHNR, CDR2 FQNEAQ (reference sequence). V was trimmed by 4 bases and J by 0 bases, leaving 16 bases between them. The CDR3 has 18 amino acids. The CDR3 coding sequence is TGTGCCAGCAGCTCCGGGACATCTGTAAGCTCCTATAATTCACCCCTCCACTTT. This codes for CASSSGTSVSSYNSPLHF.

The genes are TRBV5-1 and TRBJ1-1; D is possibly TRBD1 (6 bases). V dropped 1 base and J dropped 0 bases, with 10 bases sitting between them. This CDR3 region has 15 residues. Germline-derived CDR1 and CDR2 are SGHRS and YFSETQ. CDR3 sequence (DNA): TGCGCCAGCAGCTTGACGGGGGCTATGAACACTGAAGCTTTCTTT. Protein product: CASSLTGAMNTEAFF.

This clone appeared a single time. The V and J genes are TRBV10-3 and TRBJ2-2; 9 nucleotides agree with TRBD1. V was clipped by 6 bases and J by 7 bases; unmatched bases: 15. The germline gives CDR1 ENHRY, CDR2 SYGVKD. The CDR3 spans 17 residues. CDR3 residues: CAISQIVGQGTGGELFF. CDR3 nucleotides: TGTGCCATCAGCCAAATCGTGGGACAGGGAACGGGCGGGGAGCTGTTTTTT.

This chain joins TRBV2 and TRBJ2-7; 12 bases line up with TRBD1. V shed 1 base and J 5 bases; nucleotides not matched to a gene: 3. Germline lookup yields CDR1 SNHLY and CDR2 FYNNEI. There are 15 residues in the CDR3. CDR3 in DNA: TGTGCCAGCAGTGAAGGAGGGACAGGGGGCGACGAGCAGTACTTC. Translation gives CASSEGGTGGDEQYF. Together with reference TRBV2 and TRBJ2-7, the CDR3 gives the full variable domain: EPEVTQTPSHQVTQMGQEVILRCVPISNHLYFYWYRQILGQKVEFLVSFYNNEISEKSEIFDDQFSVERPDGSNFTLKIRSTKLEDSAMYFCASSEGGTGGDEQYFGPGTRLTVT.

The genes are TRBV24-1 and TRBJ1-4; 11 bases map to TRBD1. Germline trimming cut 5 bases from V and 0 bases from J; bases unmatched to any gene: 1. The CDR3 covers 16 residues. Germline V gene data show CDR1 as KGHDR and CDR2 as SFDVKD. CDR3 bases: TGTGCCACCAGTGGGGGACAGGGGGCAACTAATGAAAAACTGTTTTTT. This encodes CATSGGQGATNEKLFF.

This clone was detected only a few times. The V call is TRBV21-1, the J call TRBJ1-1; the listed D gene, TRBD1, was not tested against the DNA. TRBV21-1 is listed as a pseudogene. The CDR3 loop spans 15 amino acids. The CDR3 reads CASSKAGPNATEAFF. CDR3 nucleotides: TGTGCCAGCAGCAAAGCGGGGCCGAACGCCACTGAAGCTTTCTTT.

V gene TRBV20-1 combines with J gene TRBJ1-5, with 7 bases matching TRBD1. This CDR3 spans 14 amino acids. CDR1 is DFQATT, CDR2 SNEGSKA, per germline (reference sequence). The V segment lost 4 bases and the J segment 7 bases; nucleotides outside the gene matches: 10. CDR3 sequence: CSANERGQQQPQHF. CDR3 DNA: TGCAGTGCTAATGAGAGGGGGCAACAGCAGCCCCAGCATTTT.

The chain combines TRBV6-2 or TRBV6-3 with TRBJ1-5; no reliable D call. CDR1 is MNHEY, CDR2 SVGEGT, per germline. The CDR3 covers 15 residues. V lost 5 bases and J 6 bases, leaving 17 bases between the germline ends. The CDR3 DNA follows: TGTGCCAGCAGTCGAGACGGCGTAGGGCCTCAGCCCCAGCATTTT. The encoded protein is CASSRDGVGPQPQHF.

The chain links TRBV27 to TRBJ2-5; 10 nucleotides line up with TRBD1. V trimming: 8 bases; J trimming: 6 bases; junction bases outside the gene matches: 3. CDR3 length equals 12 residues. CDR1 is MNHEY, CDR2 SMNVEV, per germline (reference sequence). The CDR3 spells CASGQGVKTQYF. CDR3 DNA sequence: TGTGCCAGCGGACAGGGGGTAAAGACCCAGTACTTC.

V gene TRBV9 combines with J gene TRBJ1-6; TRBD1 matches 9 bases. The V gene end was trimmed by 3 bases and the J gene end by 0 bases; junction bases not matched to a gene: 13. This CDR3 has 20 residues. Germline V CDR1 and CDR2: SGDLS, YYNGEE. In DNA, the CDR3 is TGTGCCAGCAGCGGGGGACAGGGCACGGGAGGTAGCTCCTATAATTCACCCCTCCACTTT. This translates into CASSGGQGTGGSSYNSPLHF.

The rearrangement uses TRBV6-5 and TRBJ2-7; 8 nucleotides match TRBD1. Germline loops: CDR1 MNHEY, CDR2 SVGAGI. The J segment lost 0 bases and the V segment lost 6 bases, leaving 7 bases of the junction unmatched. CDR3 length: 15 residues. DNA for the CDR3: TGTGCCAGCAGCCCCGACAGGGGAAGCTCCTACGAGCAGTACTTC. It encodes CASSPDRGSSYEQYF.

This chain's CDR3 is CASSATPGGPYEQYV. CDR3 DNA sequence: TGTGCCAGCAGCGCAACCCCTGGCGGCCCCTACGAGCAGTACGTC. The chain joins TRBV7-6 to TRBJ2-7; no clear D gene. The CDR3 sequence is 15 residues long. In germline, CDR1 is SGHVS, CDR2 FNYEAQ. Trimming cost V 5 bases and J 2 bases, with 16 bases left between them.

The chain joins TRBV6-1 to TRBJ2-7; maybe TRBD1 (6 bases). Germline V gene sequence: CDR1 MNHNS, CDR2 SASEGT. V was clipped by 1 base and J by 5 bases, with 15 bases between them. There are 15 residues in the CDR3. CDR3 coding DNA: TGTGCCAGCAGTGAAGATTCTGGGGGCAAACACGAGCAGTACGTC. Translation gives CASSEDSGGKHEQYV.

CDR3 coding DNA: TGTGCCAGCAGCTTAGAAGATGAGCAGTTCTTC. Amino acids: CASSLEDEQFF. The chain recombines TRBV7-9 with TRBJ2-1; D not certain. V gave up 1 base and J gave up 8 bases, with 3 bases separating them. The CDR3 loop spans 11 amino acids. The germline V gene has CDR1 SEHNR and CDR2 FQNEAQ (reference sequence).

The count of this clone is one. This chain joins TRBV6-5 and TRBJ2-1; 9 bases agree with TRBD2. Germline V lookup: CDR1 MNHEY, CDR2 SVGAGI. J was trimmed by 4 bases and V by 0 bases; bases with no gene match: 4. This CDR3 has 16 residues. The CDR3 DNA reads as TGTGCCAGCAGTTACTCCCCCGGACTAGCGTACAATGAGCAGTTCTTC. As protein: CASSYSPGLAYNEQFF.

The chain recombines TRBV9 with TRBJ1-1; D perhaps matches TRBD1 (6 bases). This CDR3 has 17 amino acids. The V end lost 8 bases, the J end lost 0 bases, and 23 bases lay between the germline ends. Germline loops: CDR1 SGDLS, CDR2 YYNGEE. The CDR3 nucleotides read TGTGCCAGACGACCCAGACAGGCGCGGGGAATGAACACTGAAGCTTTCTTT. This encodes CARRPRQARGMNTEAFF.

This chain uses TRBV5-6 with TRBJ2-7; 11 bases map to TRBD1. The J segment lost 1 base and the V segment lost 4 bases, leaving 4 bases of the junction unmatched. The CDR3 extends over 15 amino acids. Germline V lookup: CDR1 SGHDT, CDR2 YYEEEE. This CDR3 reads CASSTGTGGSYEQYF. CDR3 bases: TGTGCCAGCAGCACCGGGACAGGGGGATCCTACGAGCAGTACTTC.

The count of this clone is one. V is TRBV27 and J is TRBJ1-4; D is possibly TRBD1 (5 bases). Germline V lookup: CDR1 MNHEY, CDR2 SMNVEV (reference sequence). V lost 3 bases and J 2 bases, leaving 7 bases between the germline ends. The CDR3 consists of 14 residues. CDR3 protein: CASSFGGTNEKLFF. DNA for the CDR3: TGTGCCAGCAGTTTTGGGGGTACTAATGAAAAACTGTTTTTT.

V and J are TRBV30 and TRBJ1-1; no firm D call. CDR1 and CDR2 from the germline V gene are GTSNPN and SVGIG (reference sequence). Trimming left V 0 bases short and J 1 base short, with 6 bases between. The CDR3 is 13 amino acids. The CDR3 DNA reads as TGTGCCTGGAGTGTAAACCCGAACACTGAAGCTTTCTTT. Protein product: CAWSVNPNTEAFF.

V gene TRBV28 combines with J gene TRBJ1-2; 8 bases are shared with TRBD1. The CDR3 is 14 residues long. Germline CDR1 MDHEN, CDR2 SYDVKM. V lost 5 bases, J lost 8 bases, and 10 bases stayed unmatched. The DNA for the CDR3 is TGTGCCAGCAGTGAGACAGGGGCCGTCTCGGGCTACACCTTC. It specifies CASSETGAVSGYTF.

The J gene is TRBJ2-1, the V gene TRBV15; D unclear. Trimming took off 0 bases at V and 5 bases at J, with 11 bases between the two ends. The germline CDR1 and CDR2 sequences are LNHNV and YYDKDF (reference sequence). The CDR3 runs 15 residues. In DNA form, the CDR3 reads TGTGCCACCAGCAGAGACGAGAGTACGGACAATGAGCAGTTCTTC. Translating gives CATSRDESTDNEQFF.

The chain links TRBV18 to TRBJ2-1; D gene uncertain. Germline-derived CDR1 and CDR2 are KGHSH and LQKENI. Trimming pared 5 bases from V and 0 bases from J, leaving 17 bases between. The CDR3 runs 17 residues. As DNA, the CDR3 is TGTGCCAGCTCATCGGACGCATACCGAAGCTCCTACAATGAGCAGTTCTTC. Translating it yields CASSSDAYRSSYNEQFF.

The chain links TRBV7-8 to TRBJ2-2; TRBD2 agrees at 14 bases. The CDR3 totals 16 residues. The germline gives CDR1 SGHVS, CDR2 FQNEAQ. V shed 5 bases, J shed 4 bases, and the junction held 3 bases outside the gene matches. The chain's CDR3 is CASSPGLAGGTGELFF. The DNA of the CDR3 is TGTGCCAGCAGCCCAGGACTAGCGGGGGGCACCGGGGAGCTGTTTTTT.

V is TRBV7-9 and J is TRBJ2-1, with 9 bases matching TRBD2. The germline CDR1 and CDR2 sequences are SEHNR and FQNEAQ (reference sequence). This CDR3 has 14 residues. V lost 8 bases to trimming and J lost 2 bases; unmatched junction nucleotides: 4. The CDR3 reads CASPSGTTYNEQFF. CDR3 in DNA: TGTGCCAGCCCTAGCGGGACCACCTACAATGAGCAGTTCTTC.

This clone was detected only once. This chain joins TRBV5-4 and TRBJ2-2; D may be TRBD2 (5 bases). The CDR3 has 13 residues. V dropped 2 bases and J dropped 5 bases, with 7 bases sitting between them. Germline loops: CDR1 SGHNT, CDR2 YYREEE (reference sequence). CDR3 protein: CASSFTGTGELFF. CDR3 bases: TGTGCCAGCAGCTTTACGGGGACCGGGGAGCTGTTTTTT.

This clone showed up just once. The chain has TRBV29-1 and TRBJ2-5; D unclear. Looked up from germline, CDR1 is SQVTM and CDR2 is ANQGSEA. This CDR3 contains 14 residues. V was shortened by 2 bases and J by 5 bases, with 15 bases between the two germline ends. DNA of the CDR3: TGCAGCGTTGAACCCCGGGCAGATGGGGAGACCCAGTACTTC. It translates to CSVEPRADGETQYF.

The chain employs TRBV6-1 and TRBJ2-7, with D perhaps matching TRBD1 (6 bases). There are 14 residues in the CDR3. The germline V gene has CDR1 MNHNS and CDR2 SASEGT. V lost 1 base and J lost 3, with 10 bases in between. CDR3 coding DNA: TGTGCCAGCAGTGAAGGGACAGACTACTACGAGCAGTACGTC. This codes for CASSEGTDYYEQYV.

The DNA of the CDR3 is TGCGCCAGCAGCCAAGGGGACACTTACAATGAGCAGTTCTTC. This translates into CASSQGDTYNEQFF. The chain couples TRBV4-1 to TRBJ2-1, with D maybe TRBD1 (6 bases). Trimming removed 1 base at V and 4 bases at J, with 8 bases between. From germline, CDR1 is MGHRA and CDR2 YSYEKL. The CDR3 length is 14 residues.